Here is one T cell receptor beta chain with its context. This entry belongs to a study of OX40 agonist ivuxolimab in advanced cancers. Profiling relied on immunoSEQ multiplex PCR, and the TCRdb table lists in-frame clones only, not all of them. The sample has roughly 110,000 clones; 91% are singletons. The CDR3 consists of 13 residues. CDR1 is ENHRY and CDR2 is SYGVKD in the germline V gene. V was shortened by 11 bases and J by 0 bases, with 12 bases between the two germline ends. The clonotype originates from an adult with an advanced solid tumor such as melanoma, head and neck, liver or kidney cancer. The specimen was CD4+ or CD8+ T cells sorted from blood, collected in a trial of the OX40 agonist ivuxolimab. The rearrangement links TRBV10-3 to TRBJ2-3; D uncertain. The DNA for the CDR3 is TGTGCCCTCCGGCCCGGTAGCACAGATACGCAGTATTTT. Translation gives CALRPGSTDTQYF.